The clone carrying this T cell receptor (beta chain) was seen repeatedly, ten times or more. This CDR3 spans 16 amino acids. Deletions cut 1 base from V and 4 bases from J, with 15 bases between. Germline CDR1 MNHEY, CDR2 SMNVEV (reference sequence). This specimen comes from a study of glioma-infiltrating T cells. The iRepertoire nested amplicon-rescue multiplex PCR amplified TCR alpha and beta CDR3s from RNA. TCRdb called the multiplex PCR reads again in MiXCR, with one record for every CDR3 protein. The sample has 300,000 to 400,000 distinct CDR3 sequences, roughly 41% seen once. Sequencing used glioma tissue, nonneoplastic brain tissue, or PBMCs (not recorded which). V is TRBV27 and J is TRBJ2-3; possible D gene TRBD2, 6 bases. The TCR sequence derives from a human donor with low-grade glioma or glioblastoma, undergoing nonglioma brain surgery, or in good health (not recorded which). CDR3 nucleotides: TGTGCCAGCAGTTTATACCCGGGAGTGAGCCCAGATACGCAGTATTTT. Protein product: CASSLYPGVSPDTQYF.